The present T cell receptor beta chain was sequenced within a study of response to subunit inactivated influenza vaccine (dated by TCRdb to 2016 to 2018). Broadly, across the study: The study used deep quantitative T cell receptor repertoire profiling to track responses to a trivalent subunit inactivated influenza vaccine. Here is what the overall study found, with its caveats: It was suggested by the authors that each seasonal influenza vaccination may recruit only a limited number of new T cells.

The method behind the library was RT-PCR. The run used an Illumina HiSeq 2500. TCRdb ran its own pipeline on the public reads, namely fastp trimming at Q25 and MiXCR clone calling, and kept in-frame beta chains. Every entry covers one CDR3 protein and lists the most common genes and DNA from its rows. Here the sample has approximately 530,000 distinct CDR3 sequences; roughly 13% occur a single time. Clones ranked in the top ten supply about an eighth of the sample. Comment on this clonotype: Its antigen is unknown. An end of the junction differs from the germline gene, which may be a read error.

The CDR3 numbers 13 residues from cysteine through phenylalanine. The retained sequence is limited to the CDR3, 39 bases, with the frame set at the first base. Via the germline V gene (reference sequence), CDR1 is DFQATT and CDR2 SNEGSKA. Reading the label with the study, this specimen's time point is: 45 days after influenza vaccine administration. The input for sequencing was PBMCs from blood, taken roughly 46 days after vaccination. The chain links TRBV20-1 with TRBJ2-2; possibly the D gene is TRBD1, per 5 matching bases. The TCR originated in a man between 50 and 59 years old who received an inactivated influenza vaccine. Donor details come from another sample of the same person, matched by shared clones. The CDR3 here reads CSGRKGLTGELFF. The DNA reads as follows: TGCAGTGGTAGAAAGGGGTTGACCGGGGAGCTGTTTTTT.